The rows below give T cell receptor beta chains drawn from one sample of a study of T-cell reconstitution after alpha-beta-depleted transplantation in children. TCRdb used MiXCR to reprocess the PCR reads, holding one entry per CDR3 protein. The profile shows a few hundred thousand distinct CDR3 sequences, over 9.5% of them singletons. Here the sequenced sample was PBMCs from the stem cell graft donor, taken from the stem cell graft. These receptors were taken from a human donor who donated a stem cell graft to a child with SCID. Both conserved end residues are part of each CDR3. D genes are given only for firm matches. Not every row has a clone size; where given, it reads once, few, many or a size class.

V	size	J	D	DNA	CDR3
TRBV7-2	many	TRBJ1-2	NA	TGTGCCAGCAGTATAGGGTTTACCTATGGCTACACCTTC	CASSIGFTYGYTF
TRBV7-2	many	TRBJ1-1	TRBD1	TGTGCCAGCAGCTGGGACAGCGGATACACTGAAGCTTTCTTT	CASSWDSGYTEAFF
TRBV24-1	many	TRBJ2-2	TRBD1	TGTGCCACCAGTGCCCCCTTTGGAACAGGGGGCCACACCGGGGAGCTGTTTTTT	CATSAPFGTGGHTGELFF
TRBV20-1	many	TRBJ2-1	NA	TGCAGTGCTAGAGTAGACAGTGCCGGCCACAATGAGCAGTTCTTC	CSARVDSAGHNEQFF
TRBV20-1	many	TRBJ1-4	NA	TGCAGTGCTAGAGAGGGAAACTCTAATGAAAAACTGTTTTTT	CSAREGNSNEKLFF
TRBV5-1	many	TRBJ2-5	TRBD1	TGCGCCAGCAGCTTGCGTGCCGGGACAGCAGAGACCCAGTACTTC	CASSLRAGTAETQYF
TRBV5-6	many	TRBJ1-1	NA	TGTGCCAGCAGCTCCTTGAAGACCCACACTGAAGCTTTCTTT	CASSSLKTHTEAFF
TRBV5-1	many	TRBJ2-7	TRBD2	TGCGCCAGCAGCTTGGAAACTAGCGGGGGGGAAAGGCACTTC	CASSLETSGGERHF
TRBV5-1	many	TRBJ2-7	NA	TGCGCCAGCAGCTTGATCTGGGGACGGACCTACGAGCAGTACTTC	CASSLIWGRTYEQYF
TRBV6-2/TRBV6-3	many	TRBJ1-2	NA	TGTGCCAGCAGGGTCACAGTTAGCGGTGGCTACACCTTC	CASRVTVSGGYTF
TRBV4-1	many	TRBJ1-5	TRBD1	TGCGCCAGCAGCCCAAAAGTTAAAGGGACAGAAGTCGGTCAGCCCCAGCATTTT	CASSPKVKGTEVGQPQHF
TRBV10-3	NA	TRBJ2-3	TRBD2	TGTGCCATCAGTGAGACACCGGTCTTAAGCGGGGAAGGGGAAGATACGCAGTATTTT	CAISETPVLSGEGEDTQYF
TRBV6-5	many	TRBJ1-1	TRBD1	TGTGCCAGCAGTTATCTGTCGGGGACAGGGCTAAACACTGAAGCTTTCTTT	CASSYLSGTGLNTEAFF
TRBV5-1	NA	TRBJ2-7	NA	TGCGCCAGCAGCCAAACAGGGGGGGAGTCCTACGAGCAGTACTTC	CASSQTGGESYEQYF
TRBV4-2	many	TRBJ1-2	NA	TGTGCCAGCAGCCAAGAATCAGTATCCTATGGCTACACCTTC	CASSQESVSYGYTF
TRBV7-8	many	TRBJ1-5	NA	TGTGCCAGCAGCTTAGACCCCAGGGTACGGGCCAATCAGCCCCAGCATTTT	CASSLDPRVRANQPQHF
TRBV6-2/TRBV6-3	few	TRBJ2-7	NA	TGTGCCAGCAGTCCAAGGACCTACGAGCAGTACTTC	CASSPRTYEQYF
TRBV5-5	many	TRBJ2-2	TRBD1	TGTGCCAGCAGCCACTCTTTGGGACAGCCCGGGGAGCTGTTTTTT	CASSHSLGQPGELFF
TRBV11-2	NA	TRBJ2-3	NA	TGTGCCAGCAGCCACCAAACAGATACGCAGTATTTT	CASSHQTDTQYF
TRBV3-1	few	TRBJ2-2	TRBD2	TGTGCCAGCAGCCGCCGACTAGCGGGGGGGCTAGACACCGGGGAGCTGTTTTTT	CASSRRLAGGLDTGELFF
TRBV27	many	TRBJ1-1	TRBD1	TGTGCCAGCAGTCTATATCGGGACAGTCCTGGCACTGAAGCTTTCTTT	CASSLYRDSPGTEAFF
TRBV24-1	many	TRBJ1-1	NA	TGTGCCACCAGTGACCCCGACTACACTGAAGCTTTCTTT	CATSDPDYTEAFF
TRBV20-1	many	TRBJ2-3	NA	TGCAGTGCTAGTCCCCAGGGTGGCACAGATACGCAGTATTTT	CSASPQGGTDTQYF
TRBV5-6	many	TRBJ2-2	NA	TGTGCCAGCAGCCCGCTTTCCGGGGAGCTGTTTTTT	CASSPLSGELFF
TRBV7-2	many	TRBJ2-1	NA	TGTGCCAGCAGACCTACGGGGGTGGCCAATGAGCAGTTCTTC	CASRPTGVANEQFF
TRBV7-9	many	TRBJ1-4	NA	TGTGCCAGCACCCCGGGAGGGGAAAAACTGTTTTTT	CASTPGGEKLFF
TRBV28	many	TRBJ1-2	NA	TGTGCCAGCGTCTCCCCTCCGGGGTATGGCTACACCTTC	CASVSPPGYGYTF
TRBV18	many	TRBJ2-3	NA	TGTGCCAGCTCATCCACCGATCGGTCGAGCACAGATACGCAGTATTTT	CASSSTDRSSTDTQYF
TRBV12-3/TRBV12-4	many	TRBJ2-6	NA	TGTGCCAGCACCTCTGGGGCCAACGTCCTGACTTTC	CASTSGANVLTF
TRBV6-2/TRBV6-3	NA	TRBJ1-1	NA	TGTGCCAGCAGACCCACATGGAGGACTGAAGCTTTCTTT	CASRPTWRTEAFF
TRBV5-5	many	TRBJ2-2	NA	TGTGCCAGCAGCTTGGCCTTCAACACCGGGGAGCTGTTTTTT	CASSLAFNTGELFF
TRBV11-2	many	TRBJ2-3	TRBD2	TGTGCCAGCAGCTTACGGGGTCTAGCGGGCCCGACAGGCACAGATACGCAGTATTTT	CASSLRGLAGPTGTDTQYF
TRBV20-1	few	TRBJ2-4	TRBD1	TGCAGTGCTAGCGCTAACCTACAGGGGGACATTCAGTACTTC	CSASANLQGDIQYF
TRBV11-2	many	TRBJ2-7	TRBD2	TGTGCCAGCAGCCTATCCGGGAGGGTCTACGAGCAGTACTTC	CASSLSGRVYEQYF
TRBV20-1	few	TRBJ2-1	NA	TGCAGTGCGGCCGGGGACAATGAGCAGTTCTTC	CSAAGDNEQFF
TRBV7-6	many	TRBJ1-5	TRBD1	TGTGCCAGCAGCCCAGACAGGGGTGGGAGCAATCAGCCCCAGCATTTT	CASSPDRGGSNQPQHF
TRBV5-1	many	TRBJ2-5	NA	TGCGCCAGCAGCTTGAGGTTGGGGGTTTTAGAGACCCAGTACTTC	CASSLRLGVLETQYF
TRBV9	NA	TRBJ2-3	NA	TGTGCCAGCAGCGTAGGTCGGGGGCTAACAGATACGCAGTATTTT	CASSVGRGLTDTQYF
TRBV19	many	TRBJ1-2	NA	TGTGCCAGTATCGGGCCCGTAAGTAGGCGCTATGGCTACACCTTC	CASIGPVSRRYGYTF
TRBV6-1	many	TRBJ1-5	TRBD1	TGTGCCAGCAGCCCCGGGACCGGGACAGGCAATCAGCCCCAGCATTTT	CASSPGTGTGNQPQHF
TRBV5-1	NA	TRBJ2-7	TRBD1	TGCGCCAGCAGCTTGGGCCCGACAGGGCCGAGCTCCTACGAGCAGTACTTC	CASSLGPTGPSSYEQYF
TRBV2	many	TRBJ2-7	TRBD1	TGTGCCAGCACCCGGGACAGGGTCACTAACGAGCAGTACTTC	CASTRDRVTNEQYF
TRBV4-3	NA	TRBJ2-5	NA	TGCGCCAGCAGCCAAGAAGGGGCCGTCGCGGAGACCCAGTACTTC	CASSQEGAVAETQYF
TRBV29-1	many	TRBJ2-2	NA	TGCAGCGATCCTACCGGGGAGCTGTTTTTT	CSDPTGELFF
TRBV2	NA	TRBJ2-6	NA	TGTGCCAGCAGCTACAGTGCTGGGGCCAACGTCCTGACTTTC	CASSYSAGANVLTF
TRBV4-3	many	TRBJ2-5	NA	TGCGCCAGCAGCCAAGATCGTGTCTCATCCCAAGAGACCCAGTACTTC	CASSQDRVSSQETQYF
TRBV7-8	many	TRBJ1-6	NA	TGTGCCAGCAGCCCCAGGGGTGGCTCACCCCTCCACTTT	CASSPRGGSPLHF
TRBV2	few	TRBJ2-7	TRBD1	TGTGCCAGACGGGACAGCGAATACGAGCAGTACTTC	CARRDSEYEQYF
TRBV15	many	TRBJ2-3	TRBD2	TGTGCCACCAGCAGAGATTGGGGCAGGGAGGGAGATACGCAGTATTTT	CATSRDWGREGDTQYF
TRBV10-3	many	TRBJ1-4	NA	TGTGCCATCAGTGGCCAAAGGGAAAAACTGTTTTTT	CAISGQREKLFF
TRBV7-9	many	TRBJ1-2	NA	TGTGCCAGCCGACGGGGACAACAGGGTTATGGCTACACCTTC	CASRRGQQGYGYTF
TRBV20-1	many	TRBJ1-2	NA	TGCAGTGCTAGTGCTTCGGCAGCAGGTCCCCCTAACTATGGCTACACCTTC	CSASASAAGPPNYGYTF
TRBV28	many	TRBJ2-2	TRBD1	TGTGCCAGCAGTTCCGGGACAGGGGACGGCGGGGAGCTGTTTTTT	CASSSGTGDGGELFF
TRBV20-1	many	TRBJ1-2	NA	TGCAGTGCTAGAGCCTACAATGAGTATGGCTACACCTTC	CSARAYNEYGYTF
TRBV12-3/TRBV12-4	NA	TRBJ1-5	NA	TGTGCCAGCATTTTTGGGTACAATCAGCCCCAGCATTTT	CASIFGYNQPQHF
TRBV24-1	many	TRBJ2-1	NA	TGTGCCACCAGTGACCCCTCTAGGGGGGGCTCCTACAATGAGCAGTTCTTC	CATSDPSRGGSYNEQFF
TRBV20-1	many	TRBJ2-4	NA	TGCAGTGCTCCCCCGGGGAGGTCGACCCTAGCCAAAAACATTCAGTACTTC	CSAPPGRSTLAKNIQYF